Below, 8 T cell receptor beta chains from the same sample are listed, as sequenced in a study of cytomegalovirus exposure and HLA in healthy donors. Using immunoSEQ multiplex PCR, the repertoire was profiled, and TCRdb retains in-frame clones only, with some absent. The sample lists around 130,000 clones; roughly 86% were seen once. What was sequenced was PBMCs. These receptors all come from a man aged 30 to 39 in good health and CMV-seronegative.

This clone was found once. V usage is TRBV9 and J usage is TRBJ1-1; no firm D call. The V end lost 0 bases, the J end lost 1 base, and 4 bases lay between the germline ends. The V gene's germline CDR1 is SGDLS and CDR2 YYNGEE. There are 13 residues in the CDR3. The CDR3 sequence is CASSVARNTEAFF. The CDR3 nucleotides read TGTGCCAGCAGCGTAGCCAGGAACACTGAAGCTTTCTTT.

The chain joins TRBV7-9 to TRBJ2-1; 13 nucleotides line up with TRBD2. Unmatched junction bases numbered 5, after V lost 4 bases and J lost 5 bases. CDR1 and CDR2 (germline): SEHNR, FQNEAQ (reference sequence). CDR3 length: 16 amino acids. The CDR3 DNA sequence: TGTGCCAGCAGCTCACTAGCGGGGGGGCGAGACAATGAGCAGTTCTTC. Its protein is CASSSLAGGRDNEQFF.

The chain employs TRBV5-4 and TRBJ2-2; 10 bases map to TRBD2. This CDR3 is built from 16 residues. Losses at the gene ends were 4 bases for V and 6 bases for J; bases not matched to a gene: 9. Germline V CDR1 and CDR2: SGHNT, YYREEE (reference sequence). This CDR3 reads CASSQDSSGGAGELFF. The CDR3 region has the DNA TGTGCCAGCAGCCAAGATTCCAGCGGGGGGGCCGGGGAGCTGTTTTTT.

The V call is TRBV10-2, the J call TRBJ2-6; 11 bases match TRBD1. Trimming cost V 3 bases and J 0 bases; bases outside gene matches: 4. The germline gives CDR1 WSHSY, CDR2 SAAADI. This CDR3 is built from 18 residues. In DNA form, the CDR3 reads TGCGCCAGCAGTGACCGGACAGGGGGCTACTCTGGGGCCAACGTCCTGACTTTC. Its translation: CASSDRTGGYSGANVLTF.

This rearrangement joins TRBV9 to TRBJ2-5; 9 bases line up with TRBD1. Germline CDR1 SGDLS, CDR2 YYNGEE. V was clipped by 0 bases and J by 2 bases; unmatched bases: 2. The CDR3 totals 15 residues. The CDR3 DNA follows: TGTGCCAGCAGCGTAGGGACAGGGGTACAAGAGACCCAGTACTTC. The encoded protein is CASSVGTGVQETQYF.

The chain links TRBV7-2 to TRBJ2-3, with TRBD1 as a possible D gene (6 bases). The CDR3 sequence is 14 residues long. Trimming left V 4 bases short and J 4 bases short, with 12 bases between. CDR1 is SGHTA, CDR2 FQGNSA, per germline. The CDR3 nucleotides are TGTGCCAGCAGCTCGGGACAAGCCCCAGATACGCAGTATTTT. Translation: CASSSGQAPDTQYF.

V is TRBV19 and J is TRBJ2-2; D is possibly TRBD1 (6 bases). Germline-derived CDR1 and CDR2 are LNHDA and SQIVND (reference sequence). The CDR3 runs to 16 residues. V was clipped by 3 bases and J by 0 bases, with 11 bases between them. The CDR3 DNA sequence: TGTGCCAGTAGTATTTACGGGACACCGAACACCGGGGAGCTGTTTTTT. Translated: CASSIYGTPNTGELFF.

This clone was seen only a few times. The V and J genes are TRBV7-9 and TRBJ1-5; tentative D call: TRBD1 (5 bases). The V gene's germline CDR1 is SEHNR and CDR2 FQNEAQ (reference sequence). V lost 4 bases and J 7 bases, leaving 14 bases between the germline ends. CDR3 size: 14 residues. DNA of the CDR3: TGTGCCAGCAGCTATCCCGGGGGTGAGCAGCCCCAGCATTTT. Translated: CASSYPGGEQPQHF.